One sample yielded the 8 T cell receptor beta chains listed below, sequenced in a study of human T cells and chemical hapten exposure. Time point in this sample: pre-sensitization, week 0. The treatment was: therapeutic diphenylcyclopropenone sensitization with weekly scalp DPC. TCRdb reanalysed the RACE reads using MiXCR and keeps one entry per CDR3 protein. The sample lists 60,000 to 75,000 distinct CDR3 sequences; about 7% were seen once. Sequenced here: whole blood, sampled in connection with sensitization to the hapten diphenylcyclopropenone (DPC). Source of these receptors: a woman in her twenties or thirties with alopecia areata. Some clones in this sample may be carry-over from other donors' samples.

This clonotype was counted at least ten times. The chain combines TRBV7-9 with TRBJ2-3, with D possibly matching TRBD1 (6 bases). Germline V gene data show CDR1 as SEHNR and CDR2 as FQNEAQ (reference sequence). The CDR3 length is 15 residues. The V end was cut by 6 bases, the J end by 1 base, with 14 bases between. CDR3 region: CASRSTGKGTDTQYF. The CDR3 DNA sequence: TGTGCCAGCAGGTCTACAGGGAAAGGCACAGATACGCAGTATTTT.

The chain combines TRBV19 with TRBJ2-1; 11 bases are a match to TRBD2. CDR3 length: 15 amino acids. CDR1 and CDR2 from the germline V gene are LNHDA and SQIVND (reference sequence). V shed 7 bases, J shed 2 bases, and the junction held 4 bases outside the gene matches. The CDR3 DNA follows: TGTGCCAGTACCTTAGCGGGGGGGCCCTACAATGAGCAGTTCTTC. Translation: CASTLAGGPYNEQFF. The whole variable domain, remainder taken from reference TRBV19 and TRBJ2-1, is DGGITQSPKYLFRKEGQNVTLSCEQNLNHDAMYWYRQDPGQGLRLIYYSQIVNDFQKGDIAEGYSVSREKKESFPLTVTSAQKNPTAFYLCASTLAGGPYNEQFFGPGTRLTVL.

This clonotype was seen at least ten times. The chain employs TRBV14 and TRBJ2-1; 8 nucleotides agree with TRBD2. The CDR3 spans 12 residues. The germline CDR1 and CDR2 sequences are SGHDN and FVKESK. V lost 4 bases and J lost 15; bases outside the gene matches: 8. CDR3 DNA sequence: TGTGCCAGCAGCCGGACCGGGACTAGTCCGTTCTTC. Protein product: CASSRTGTSPFF.

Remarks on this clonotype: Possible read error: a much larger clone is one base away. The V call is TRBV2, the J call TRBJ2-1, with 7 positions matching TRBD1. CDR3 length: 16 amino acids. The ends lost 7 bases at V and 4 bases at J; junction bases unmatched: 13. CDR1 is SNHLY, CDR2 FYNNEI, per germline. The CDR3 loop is CASTAPGTVRYNEQFF. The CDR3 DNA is TGTGCCAGCACCGCCCCCGGGACAGTCCGTTACAATGAGCAGTTCTTC.

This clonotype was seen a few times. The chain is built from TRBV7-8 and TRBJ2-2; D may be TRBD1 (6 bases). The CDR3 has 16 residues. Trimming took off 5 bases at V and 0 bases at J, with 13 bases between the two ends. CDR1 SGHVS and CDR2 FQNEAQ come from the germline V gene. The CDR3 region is CASSPSGTTNTGELFF. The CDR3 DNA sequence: TGTGCCAGCAGCCCGTCCGGGACAACGAACACCGGGGAGCTGTTTTTT.

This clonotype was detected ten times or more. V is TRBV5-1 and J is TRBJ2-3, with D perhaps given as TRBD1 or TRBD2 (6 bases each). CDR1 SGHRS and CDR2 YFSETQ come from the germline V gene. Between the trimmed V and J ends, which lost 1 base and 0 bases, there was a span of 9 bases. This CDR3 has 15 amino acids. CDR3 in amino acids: CASSLTGASTDTQYF. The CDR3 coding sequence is TGCGCCAGCAGCTTGACGGGGGCGAGCACAGATACGCAGTATTTT.

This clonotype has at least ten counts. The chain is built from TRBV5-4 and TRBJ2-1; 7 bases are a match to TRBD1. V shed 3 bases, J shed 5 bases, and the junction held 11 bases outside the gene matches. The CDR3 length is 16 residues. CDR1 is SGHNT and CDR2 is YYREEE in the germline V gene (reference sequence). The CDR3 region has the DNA TGTGCCAGCAGCTCCGGCGCGGACAGGCCGCACAATGAGCAGTTCTTC. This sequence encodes CASSSGADRPHNEQFF. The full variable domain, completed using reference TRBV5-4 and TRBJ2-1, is ETGVTQSPTHLIKTRGQQVTLRCSSQSGHNTVSWYQQALGQGPQFIFQYYREEENGRGNFPPRFSGLQFPNYSSELNVNALELDDSALYLCASSSGADRPHNEQFFGPGTRLTVL.

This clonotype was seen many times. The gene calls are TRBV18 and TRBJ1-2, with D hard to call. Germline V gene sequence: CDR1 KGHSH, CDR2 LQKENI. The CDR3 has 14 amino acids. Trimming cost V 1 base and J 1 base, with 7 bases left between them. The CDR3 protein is CASSPRGSNYGYTF. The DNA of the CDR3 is TGTGCCAGCTCACCACGTGGCAGTAACTATGGCTACACCTTC.